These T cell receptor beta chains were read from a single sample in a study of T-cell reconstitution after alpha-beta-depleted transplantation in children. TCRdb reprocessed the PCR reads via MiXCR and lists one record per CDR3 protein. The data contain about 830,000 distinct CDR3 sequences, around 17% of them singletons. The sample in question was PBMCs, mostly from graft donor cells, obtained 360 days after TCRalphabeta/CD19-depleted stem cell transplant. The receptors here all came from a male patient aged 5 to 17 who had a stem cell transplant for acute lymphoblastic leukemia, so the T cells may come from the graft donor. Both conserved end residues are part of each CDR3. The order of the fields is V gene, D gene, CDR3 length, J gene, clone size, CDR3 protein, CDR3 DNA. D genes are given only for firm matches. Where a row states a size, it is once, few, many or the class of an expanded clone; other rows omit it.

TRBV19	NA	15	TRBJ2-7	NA	CASSKPGQISYEQYF	TGTGCCAGTAGTAAACCTGGACAGATCTCCTACGAGCAGTACTTC
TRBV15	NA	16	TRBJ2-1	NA	CATSGVRTARWDEQFF	TGTGCCACCAGCGGAGTCCGGACAGCTCGGTGGGATGAGCAGTTCTTC
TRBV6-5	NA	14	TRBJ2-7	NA	CASSYRSDSYEQYF	TGTGCCAGCAGTTACCGCAGCGATTCCTACGAGCAGTACTTC
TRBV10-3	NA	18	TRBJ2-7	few	CAISDVLGGGPKTYEQYF	TGTGCCATCAGTGATGTCTTAGGGGGAGGGCCAAAAACCTACGAGCAGTACTTC
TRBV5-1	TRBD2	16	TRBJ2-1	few	CASSSRGTSGYNEQFF	TGCGCCAGCAGCTCCCGTGGGACTAGCGGGTACAATGAGCAGTTCTTC
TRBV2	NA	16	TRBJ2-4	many	CASSEEWGIAKNIQYF	TGTGCCAGCAGTGAAGAGTGGGGGATAGCCAAAAACATTCAGTACTTC
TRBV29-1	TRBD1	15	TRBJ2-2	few	CSVDLQGAGTGELFF	TGCAGCGTTGATTTGCAGGGGGCAGGAACCGGGGAGCTGTTTTTT
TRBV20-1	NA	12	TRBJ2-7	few	CSATPASYEQYF	TGCAGTGCTACCCCGGCGTCCTACGAGCAGTACTTC
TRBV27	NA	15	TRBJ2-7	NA	CASSSSDVRWVEQYF	TGTGCCAGCAGTTCGTCAGACGTCCGGTGGGTGGAGCAGTACTTC
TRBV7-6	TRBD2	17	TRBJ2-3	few	CASSFHLSGRATDTQYF	TGTGCCAGCAGCTTTCATCTTAGCGGGAGGGCCACAGATACGCAGTATTTT
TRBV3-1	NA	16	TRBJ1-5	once	CASSQDWGRGNQPQHF	TGTGCCAGCAGCCAAGATTGGGGCCGTGGCAATCAGCCCCAGCATTTT
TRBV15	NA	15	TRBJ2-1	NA	CATSRDPHRGGEQFF	TGTGCCACCAGCAGAGATCCCCACAGAGGAGGTGAGCAGTTCTTC
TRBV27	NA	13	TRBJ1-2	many	CASSLRVNYGYTF	TGTGCCAGCAGTTTACGGGTGAACTATGGCTACACCTTC
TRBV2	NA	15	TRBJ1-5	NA	CASSGFRHSVRPQHF	TGTGCCAGCAGTGGGTTCCGTCATAGCGTGAGGCCCCAGCATTTT
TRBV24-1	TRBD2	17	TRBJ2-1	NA	CATSDSSGLAGVGEQFF	TGTGCCACCAGTGATTCCTCGGGACTAGCGGGAGTAGGTGAGCAGTTCTTC
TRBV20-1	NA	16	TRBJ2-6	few	CSARTQIVAGANVLTF	TGCAGTGCGAGAACCCAAATTGTGGCGGGGGCCAACGTCCTGACTTTC
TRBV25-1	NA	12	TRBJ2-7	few	CASRRRNYEQYF	TGTGCCAGCAGAAGGCGGAACTACGAGCAGTACTTC
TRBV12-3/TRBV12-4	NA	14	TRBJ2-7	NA	CASSLAHGGYEQYF	TGTGCCAGCAGTTTAGCGCACGGAGGATACGAGCAGTACTTC
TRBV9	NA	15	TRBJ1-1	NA	CASSPTQRRNTEAFF	TGTGCCAGCAGCCCGACCCAGCGGAGGAACACTGAAGCTTTCTTT
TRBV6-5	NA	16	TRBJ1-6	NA	CASSYSIRLPNSPLHF	TGTGCCAGCAGTTACTCGATCCGGCTACCAAATTCACCCCTCCACTTT
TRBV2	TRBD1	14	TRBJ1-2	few	CASSATGGRAGYTF	TGTGCCAGCAGCGCTACAGGGGGCCGGGCTGGCTACACCTTC
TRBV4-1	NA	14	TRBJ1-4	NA	CASSPRATNEKLFF	TGCGCCAGCAGCCCTAGGGCAACTAATGAAAAACTGTTTTTT
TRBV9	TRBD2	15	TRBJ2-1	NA	CASSVSGIRYNEQFF	TGTGCCAGCAGCGTTAGCGGGATCCGTTACAATGAGCAGTTCTTC
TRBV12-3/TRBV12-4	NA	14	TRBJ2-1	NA	CASSPLTGQAEQFF	TGTGCCAGCAGTCCCTTAACAGGTCAAGCTGAGCAGTTCTTC
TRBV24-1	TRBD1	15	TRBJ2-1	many	CATSDSRTGYNEQFF	TGTGCCACCAGTGATTCGCGGACAGGATACAATGAGCAGTTCTTC
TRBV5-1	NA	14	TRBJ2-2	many	CASSLRDYTGELFF	TGCGCCAGCAGCTTGAGGGACTACACCGGGGAGCTGTTTTTT
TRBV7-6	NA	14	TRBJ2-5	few	CASSLVPRQETQYF	TGTGCCAGCAGCTTAGTTCCTAGACAAGAGACCCAGTACTTC
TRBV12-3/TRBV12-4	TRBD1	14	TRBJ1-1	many	CASIWDRPNTEAFF	TGTGCCAGCATCTGGGACAGGCCGAACACTGAAGCTTTCTTT
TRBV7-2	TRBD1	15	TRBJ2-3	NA	CASTHWTGGADTQYF	TGTGCCAGCACCCACTGGACAGGGGGCGCAGATACGCAGTATTTT
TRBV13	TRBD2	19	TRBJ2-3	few	CASSLAEGREDVRPDTQYF	TGTGCCAGCAGCTTAGCGGAGGGGCGGGAGGACGTCAGGCCAGATACGCAGTATTTT
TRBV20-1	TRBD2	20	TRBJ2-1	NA	CSARSARGTTSGMRNNEQFF	TGCAGTGCTAGGAGTGCGAGAGGTACGACTAGCGGGATGAGGAACAATGAGCAGTTCTTC
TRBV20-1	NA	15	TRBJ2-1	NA	CSARDLTSSYNEQFF	TGCAGTGCTAGAGATTTAACTAGCTCCTACAATGAGCAGTTCTTC
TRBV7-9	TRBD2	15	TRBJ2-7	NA	CASSAWTSGTYEQYF	TGTGCCAGCAGCGCGTGGACTAGCGGCACCTACGAGCAGTACTTC
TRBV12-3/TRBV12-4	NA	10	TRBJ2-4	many	CASRGQGTYF	TGTGCCAGCAGAGGTCAGGGGACGTACTTC
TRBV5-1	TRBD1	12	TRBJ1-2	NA	CASSGTGWVVTF	TGCGCCAGCAGCGGGACAGGGTGGGTCGTCACCTTC
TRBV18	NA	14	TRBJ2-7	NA	CASSPTASPYEQYF	TGTGCCAGCTCACCAACGGCTAGCCCTTACGAGCAGTACTTC
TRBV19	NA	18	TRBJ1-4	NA	CASSTESPQGRMREKLFF	TGTGCCAGTAGTACGGAATCACCACAGGGAAGGATGCGAGAAAAACTGTTTTTT
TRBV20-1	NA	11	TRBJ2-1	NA	CSARRRNEQFF	TGCAGTGCTAGACGTAGGAATGAGCAGTTCTTC
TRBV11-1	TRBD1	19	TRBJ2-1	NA	CASSSWTGSTKRRYNEQFF	TGTGCCAGCAGCTCTTGGACAGGGTCGACTAAGCGACGCTACAATGAGCAGTTCTTC
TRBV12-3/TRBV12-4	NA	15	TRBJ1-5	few	CASGVANSGNQPQHF	TGTGCCAGCGGTGTGGCGAACTCCGGCAATCAGCCCCAGCATTTT
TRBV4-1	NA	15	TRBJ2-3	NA	CASSPDPRSLDTHYF	TGCGCCAGCAGCCCAGATCCCCGATCCTTAGATACGCACTATTTT
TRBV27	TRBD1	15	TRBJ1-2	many	CASSFAIDRGAGYTF	TGTGCCAGCAGTTTTGCCATAGACAGGGGGGCTGGCTACACCTTC
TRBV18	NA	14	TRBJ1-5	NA	CASSRGGSGQPQHF	TGTGCCAGCTCACGCGGGGGATCGGGCCAGCCCCAGCATTTT
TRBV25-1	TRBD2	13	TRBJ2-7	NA	CASNSGSTFEQYF	TGTGCCAGCAATAGCGGGAGTACTTTCGAGCAGTACTTC
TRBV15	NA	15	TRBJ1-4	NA	CATSRVRGEGEKLFF	TGTGCCACCAGCAGAGTTCGGGGCGAGGGTGAAAAACTGTTTTTT